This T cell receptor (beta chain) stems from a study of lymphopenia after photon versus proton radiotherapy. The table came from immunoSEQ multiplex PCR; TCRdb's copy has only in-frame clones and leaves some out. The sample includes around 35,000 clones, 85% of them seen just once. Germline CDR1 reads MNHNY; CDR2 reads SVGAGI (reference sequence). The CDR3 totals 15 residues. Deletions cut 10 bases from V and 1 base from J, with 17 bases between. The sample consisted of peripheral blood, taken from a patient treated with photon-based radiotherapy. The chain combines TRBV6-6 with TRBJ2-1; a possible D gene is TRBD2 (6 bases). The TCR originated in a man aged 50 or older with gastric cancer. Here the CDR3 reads CANRQTGESYNEQFF. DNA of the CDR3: TGTGCCAACAGACAGACGGGAGAATCCTACAATGAGCAGTTCTTC.